This TCR beta chain was sequenced for a study of cytomegalovirus exposure and HLA in healthy donors. Findings of the study overall: Both high specificity and high sensitivity reportedly marked the classifier's diagnosis of cytomegalovirus status. By a later analysis, the bulk of CMV-associated TCR beta chains appeared HLA-restricted.

The PCR was carried out with 60 Vbeta primers and 13 Jbeta primers. Data came from immunoSEQ multiplex PCR; TCRdb stores just in-frame clones and leaves some out. The table lists about 160,000 clones, around 69% of them singletons. CDR3 length equals 16 residues. CDR1 is MDHEN and CDR2 is SYDVKM in the germline V gene. The V gene end was trimmed by 6 bases and the J gene end by 0 bases; junction bases not matched to a gene: 9. Comment on this clone: The antigen is not known.

This clonotype was obtained from a woman aged 25 to 39 in good health and CMV-seronegative. Input material: PBMCs. This chain connects TRBV28 to TRBJ2-7; TRBD2 matches 9 bases. The CDR3 sequence is CASSATLAGSSYEQYF. The CDR3 region has the DNA TGTGCCAGCAGCGCCACCCTAGCGGGGAGCTCCTACGAGCAGTACTTC. Supplemented by reference TRBV28 and TRBJ2-7, the full variable domain reads DVKVTQSSRYLVKRTGEKVFLECVQDMDHENMFWYRQDPGLGLRLIYFSYDVKMKEKGDIPEGYSVSREKKERFSLILESASTNQTSMYLCASSATLAGSSYEQYFGPGTRLTVT.